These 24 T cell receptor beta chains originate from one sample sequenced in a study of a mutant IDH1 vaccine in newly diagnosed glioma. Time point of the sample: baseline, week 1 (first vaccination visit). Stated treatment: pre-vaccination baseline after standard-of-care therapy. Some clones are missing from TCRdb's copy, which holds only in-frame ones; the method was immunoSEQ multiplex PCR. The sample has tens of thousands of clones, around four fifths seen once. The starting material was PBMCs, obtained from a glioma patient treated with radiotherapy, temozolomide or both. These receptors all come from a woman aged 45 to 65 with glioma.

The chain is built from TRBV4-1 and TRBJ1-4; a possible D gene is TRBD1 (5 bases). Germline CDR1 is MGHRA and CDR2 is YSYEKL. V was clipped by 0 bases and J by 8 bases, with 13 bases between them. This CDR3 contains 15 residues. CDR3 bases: TGCGCCAGCAGCCAAGAGGGGCAGGCGGGGGAAAAACTGTTTTTT. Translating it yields CASSQEGQAGEKLFF.

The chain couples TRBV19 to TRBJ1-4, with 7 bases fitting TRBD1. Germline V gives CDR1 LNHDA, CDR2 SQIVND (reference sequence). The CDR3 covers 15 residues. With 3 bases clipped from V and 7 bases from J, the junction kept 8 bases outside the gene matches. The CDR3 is CASSIPTDRFEKLFF. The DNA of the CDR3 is TGTGCCAGTAGTATCCCCACGGACAGGTTTGAAAAACTGTTTTTT.

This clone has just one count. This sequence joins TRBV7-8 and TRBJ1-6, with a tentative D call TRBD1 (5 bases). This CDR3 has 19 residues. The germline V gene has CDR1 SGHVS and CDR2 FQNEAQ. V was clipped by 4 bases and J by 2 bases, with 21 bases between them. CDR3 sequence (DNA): TGTGCCAGCAGCTCCCAAAGCGCCGGCCCGGGGGCCTATAATTCACCCCTCCACTTT. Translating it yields CASSSQSAGPGAYNSPLHF.

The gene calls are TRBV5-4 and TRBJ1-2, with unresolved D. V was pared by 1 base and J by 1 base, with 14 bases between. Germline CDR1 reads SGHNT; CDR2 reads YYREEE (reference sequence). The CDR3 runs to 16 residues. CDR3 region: CASSLRRERFNYGYTF. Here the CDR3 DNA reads TGTGCCAGCAGCTTGAGGAGGGAGAGGTTTAACTATGGCTACACCTTC.

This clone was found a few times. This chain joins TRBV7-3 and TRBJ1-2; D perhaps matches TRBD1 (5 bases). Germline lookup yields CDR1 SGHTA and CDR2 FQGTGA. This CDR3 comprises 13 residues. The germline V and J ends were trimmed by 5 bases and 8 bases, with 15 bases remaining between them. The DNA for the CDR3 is TGTGCCAGCAGCGCCGTCCGTGGGGACGGCTACACCTTC. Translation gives CASSAVRGDGYTF.

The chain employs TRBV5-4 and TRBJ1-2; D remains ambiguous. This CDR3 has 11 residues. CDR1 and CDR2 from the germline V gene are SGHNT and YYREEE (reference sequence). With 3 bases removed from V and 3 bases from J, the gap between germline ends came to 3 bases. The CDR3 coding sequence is TGTGCCAGCAGCTCGGACTATGGCTACACCTTC. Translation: CASSSDYGYTF.

The CDR3 nucleotides read TGTGCCAGCAGCCAAGTCCACGAGCAGTACTTC. Amino acids: CASSQVHEQYF. The chain links TRBV14 to TRBJ2-7; no reliable D call. The V gene lost 1 base and the J gene lost 5 bases, with 3 bases spanning the gap. Per the germline V gene, CDR1 is SGHDN and CDR2 is FVKESK. The CDR3 is 11 residues long.

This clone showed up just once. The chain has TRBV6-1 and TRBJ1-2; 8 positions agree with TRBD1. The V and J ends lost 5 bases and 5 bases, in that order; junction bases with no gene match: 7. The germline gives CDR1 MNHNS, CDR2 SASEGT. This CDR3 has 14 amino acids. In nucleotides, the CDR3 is TGTGCCAGCAGTACAGGGGGTGGGGTATATGGCTACACCTTC. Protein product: CASSTGGGVYGYTF.

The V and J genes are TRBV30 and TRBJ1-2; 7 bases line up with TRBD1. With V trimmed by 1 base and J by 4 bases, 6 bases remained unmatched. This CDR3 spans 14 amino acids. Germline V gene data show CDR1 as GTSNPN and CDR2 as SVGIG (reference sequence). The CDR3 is CAWSGDRGSYGYTF. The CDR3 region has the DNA TGTGCCTGGAGTGGGGACAGAGGATCCTATGGCTACACCTTC.

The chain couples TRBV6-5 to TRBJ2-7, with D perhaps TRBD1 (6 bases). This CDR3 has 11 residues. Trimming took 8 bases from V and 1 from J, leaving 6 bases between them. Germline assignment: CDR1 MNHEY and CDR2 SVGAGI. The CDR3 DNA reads TGTGCCAGCGGGACATCCTACGAGCAGTACTTC. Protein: CASGTSYEQYF.

CDR3: CAWSKGQGDISNQPQHF. The CDR3 region has the DNA TGTGCCTGGAGTAAGGGACAGGGAGATATAAGCAATCAGCCCCAGCATTTT. This chain uses TRBV30 with TRBJ1-5; 9 bases agree with TRBD1. The CDR3 has 17 residues. From germline, CDR1 is GTSNPN and CDR2 SVGIG (reference sequence). V lost 2 bases, J lost 1 base, and 9 bases stayed unmatched.

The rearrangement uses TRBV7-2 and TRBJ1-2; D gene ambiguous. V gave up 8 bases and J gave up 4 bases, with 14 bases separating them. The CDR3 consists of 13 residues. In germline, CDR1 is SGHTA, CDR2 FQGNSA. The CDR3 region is CASGSTGVYGYTF. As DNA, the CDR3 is TGTGCCAGCGGTTCGACGGGCGTCTATGGCTACACCTTC.

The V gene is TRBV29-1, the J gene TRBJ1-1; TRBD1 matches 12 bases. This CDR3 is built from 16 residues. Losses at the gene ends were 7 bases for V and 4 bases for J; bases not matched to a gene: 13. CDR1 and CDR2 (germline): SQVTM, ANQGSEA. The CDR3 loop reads CSARVGQGASSTEAFF. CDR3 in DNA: TGCAGCGCCCGGGTGGGACAGGGGGCTTCAAGCACTGAAGCTTTCTTT.

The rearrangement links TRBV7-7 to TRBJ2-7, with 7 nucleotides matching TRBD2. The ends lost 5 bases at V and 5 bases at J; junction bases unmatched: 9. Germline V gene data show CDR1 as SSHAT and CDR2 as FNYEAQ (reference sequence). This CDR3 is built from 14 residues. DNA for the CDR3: TGTGCCAGCAGCCCATCGACTAGCACCCACGAGCAGTACTTC. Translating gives CASSPSTSTHEQYF. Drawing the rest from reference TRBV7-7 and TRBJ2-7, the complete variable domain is GAGVSQSPRYKVTKRGQDVTLRCDPISSHATLYWYQQALGQGPEFLTYFNYEAQPDKSGLPSDRFSAERPEGSISTLTIQRTEQRDSAMYRCASSPSTSTHEQYFGPGTRLTVT.

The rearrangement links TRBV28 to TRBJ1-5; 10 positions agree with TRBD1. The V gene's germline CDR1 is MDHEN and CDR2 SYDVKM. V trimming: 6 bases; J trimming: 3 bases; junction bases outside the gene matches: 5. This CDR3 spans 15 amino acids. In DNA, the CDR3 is TGTGCCAGCAGGGCGGACAGGGGGTTCAATCAGCCCCAGCATTTT. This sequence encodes CASRADRGFNQPQHF.

The CDR3 spells CASSLGRGVETQYF. The CDR3 bases are TGTGCCAGCAGCTTAGGGCGGGGGGTAGAGACCCAGTACTTC. This sequence joins TRBV11-2 and TRBJ2-5, with TRBD2 identical over 8 bases. There are 14 residues in the CDR3. After removal of 1 base from V and 4 bases from J, the junction contained 2 bases not matched to a gene. Germline values: CDR1 SGHAT, CDR2 FQNNGV.

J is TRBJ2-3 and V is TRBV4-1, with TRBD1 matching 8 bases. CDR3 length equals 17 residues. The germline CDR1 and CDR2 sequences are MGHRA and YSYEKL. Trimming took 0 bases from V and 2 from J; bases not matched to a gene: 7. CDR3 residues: CASSQDRTGQITDTQYF. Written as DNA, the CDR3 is TGCGCCAGCAGCCAAGACCGGACAGGGCAAATCACAGATACGCAGTATTTT.

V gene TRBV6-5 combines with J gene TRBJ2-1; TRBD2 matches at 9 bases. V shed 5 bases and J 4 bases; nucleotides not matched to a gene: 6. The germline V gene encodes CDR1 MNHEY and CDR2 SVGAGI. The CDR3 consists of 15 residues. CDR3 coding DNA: TGTGCCAGCAGTCGGGAACTAGCGGGTTACAATGAGCAGTTCTTC. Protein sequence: CASSRELAGYNEQFF.

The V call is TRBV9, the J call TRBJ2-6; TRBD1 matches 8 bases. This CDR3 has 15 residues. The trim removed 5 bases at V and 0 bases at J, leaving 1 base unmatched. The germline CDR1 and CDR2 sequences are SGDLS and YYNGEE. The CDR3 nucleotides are TGTGCCAGCAGACAGGGGGGCTCTGGGGCCAACGTCCTGACTTTC. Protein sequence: CASRQGGSGANVLTF. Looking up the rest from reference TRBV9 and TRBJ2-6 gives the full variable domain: DSGVTQTPKHLITATGQRVTLRCSPRSGDLSVYWYQQSLDQGLQFLIQYYNGEERAKGNILERFSAQQFPDLHSELNLSSLELGDSALYFCASRQGGSGANVLTFGAGSRLTVL.

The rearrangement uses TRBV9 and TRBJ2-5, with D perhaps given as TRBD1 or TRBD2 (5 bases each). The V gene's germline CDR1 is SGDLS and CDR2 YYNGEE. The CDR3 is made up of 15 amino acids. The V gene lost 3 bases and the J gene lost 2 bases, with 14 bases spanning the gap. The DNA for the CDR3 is TGTGCCAGCAGCGGGACCGGGACCGTACAAGAGACCCAGTACTTC. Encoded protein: CASSGTGTVQETQYF.

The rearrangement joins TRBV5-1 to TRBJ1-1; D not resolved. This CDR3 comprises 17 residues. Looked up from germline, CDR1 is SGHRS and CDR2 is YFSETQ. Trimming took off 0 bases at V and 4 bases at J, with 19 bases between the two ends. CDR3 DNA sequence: TGCGCCAGCAGCTTGGGGTTCCAGACCGGGGTGGTCACTGAAGCTTTCTTT. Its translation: CASSLGFQTGVVTEAFF. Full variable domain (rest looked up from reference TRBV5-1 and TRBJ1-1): KAGVTQTPRYLIKTRGQQVTLSCSPISGHRSVSWYQQTPGQGLQFLFEYFSETQRNKGNFPGRFSGRQFSNSRSEMNVSTLELGDSALYLCASSLGFQTGVVTEAFFGQGTRLTVV.

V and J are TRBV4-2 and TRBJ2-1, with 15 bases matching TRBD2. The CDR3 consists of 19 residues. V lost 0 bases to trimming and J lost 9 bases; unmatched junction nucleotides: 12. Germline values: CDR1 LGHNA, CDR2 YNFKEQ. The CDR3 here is CASSQDGTSGGSSALEQFF. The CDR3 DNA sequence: TGTGCCAGCAGCCAAGATGGGACTAGCGGGGGGTCTTCAGCCCTTGAGCAGTTCTTC.

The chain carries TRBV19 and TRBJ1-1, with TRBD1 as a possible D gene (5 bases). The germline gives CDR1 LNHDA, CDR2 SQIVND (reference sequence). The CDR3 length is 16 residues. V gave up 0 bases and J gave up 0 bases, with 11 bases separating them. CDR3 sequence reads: CASSIEDRGMNTEAFF. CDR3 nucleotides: TGTGCCAGTAGTATAGAGGACCGGGGGATGAACACTGAAGCTTTCTTT. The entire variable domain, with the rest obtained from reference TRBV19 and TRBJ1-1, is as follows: DGGITQSPKYLFRKEGQNVTLSCEQNLNHDAMYWYRQDPGQGLRLIYYSQIVNDFQKGDIAEGYSVSREKKESFPLTVTSAQKNPTAFYLCASSIEDRGMNTEAFFGQGTRLTVV.

CDR3: CASSLSAASGLNEQFF. CDR3 nucleotide sequence: TGCGCCAGCAGCTTGAGCGCTGCTAGCGGGCTGAATGAGCAGTTCTTC. The chain combines TRBV5-1 with TRBJ2-1; 8 positions match TRBD2. Germline CDR1 SGHRS, CDR2 YFSETQ. Germline trimming cut 1 base from V and 7 bases from J; bases unmatched to any gene: 10. The CDR3 extends over 16 amino acids.